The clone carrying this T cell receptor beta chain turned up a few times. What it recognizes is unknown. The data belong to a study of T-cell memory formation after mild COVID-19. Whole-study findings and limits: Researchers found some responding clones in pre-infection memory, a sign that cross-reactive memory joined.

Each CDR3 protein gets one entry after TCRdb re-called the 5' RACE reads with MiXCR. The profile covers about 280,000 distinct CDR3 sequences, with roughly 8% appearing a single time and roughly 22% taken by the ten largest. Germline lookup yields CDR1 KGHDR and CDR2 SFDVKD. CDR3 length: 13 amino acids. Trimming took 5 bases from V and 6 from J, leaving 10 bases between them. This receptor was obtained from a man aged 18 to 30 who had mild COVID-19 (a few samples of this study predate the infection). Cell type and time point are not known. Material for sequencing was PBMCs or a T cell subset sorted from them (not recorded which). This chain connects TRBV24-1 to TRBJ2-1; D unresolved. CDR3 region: CATSVPATNEQFF. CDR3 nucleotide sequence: TGTGCCACCAGTGTTCCGGCTACCAATGAGCAGTTCTTC.